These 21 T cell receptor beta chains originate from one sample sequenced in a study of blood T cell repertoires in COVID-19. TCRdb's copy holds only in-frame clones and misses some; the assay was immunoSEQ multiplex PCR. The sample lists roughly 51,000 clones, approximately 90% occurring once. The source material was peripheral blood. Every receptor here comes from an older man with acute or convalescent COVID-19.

The CDR3 loop reads CASSQDGRLAGTGETQYF. The CDR3 DNA follows: TGCGCCAGCAGCCAAGATGGGAGACTAGCGGGGACGGGGGAGACCCAGTACTTC. The rearrangement joins TRBV4-1 to TRBJ2-5; 11 nucleotides align to TRBD2. The CDR3 runs 18 residues. Germline V gene lookup returns CDR1 MGHRA and CDR2 YSYEKL. With V trimmed by 0 bases and J by 5 bases, 11 bases remained unmatched.

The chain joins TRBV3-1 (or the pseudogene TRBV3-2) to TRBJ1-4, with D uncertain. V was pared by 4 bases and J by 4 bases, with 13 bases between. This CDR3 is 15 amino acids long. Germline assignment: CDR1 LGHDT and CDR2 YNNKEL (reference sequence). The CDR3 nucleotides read TGTGCCAGCAGCCCGGCGCGGGGTAATAATGAAAAACTGTTTTTT. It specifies CASSPARGNNEKLFF.

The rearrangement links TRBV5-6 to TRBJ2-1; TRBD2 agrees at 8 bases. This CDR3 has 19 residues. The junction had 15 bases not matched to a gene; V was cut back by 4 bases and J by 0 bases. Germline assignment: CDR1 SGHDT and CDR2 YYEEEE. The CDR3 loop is CASSPPRGGTGGSYNEQFF. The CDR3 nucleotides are TGTGCCAGCAGCCCCCCACGGGGGGGCACGGGGGGCTCCTACAATGAGCAGTTCTTC.

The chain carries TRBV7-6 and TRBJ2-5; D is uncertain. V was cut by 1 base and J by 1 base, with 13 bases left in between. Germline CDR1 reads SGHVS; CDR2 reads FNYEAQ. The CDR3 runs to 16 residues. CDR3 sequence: CASSLGAGVPQETQYF. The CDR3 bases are TGTGCCAGCAGCTTAGGGGCAGGCGTACCCCAAGAGACCCAGTACTTC.

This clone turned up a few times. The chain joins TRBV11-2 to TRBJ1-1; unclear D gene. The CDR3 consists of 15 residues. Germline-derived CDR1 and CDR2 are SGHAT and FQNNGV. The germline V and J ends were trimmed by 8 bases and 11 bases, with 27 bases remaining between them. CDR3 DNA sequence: TGTGCCAGCCACCAGGTAGGCAGACAAGGCCATGAGGCTTTCTTT. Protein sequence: CASHQVGRQGHEAFF.

The CDR3: CASSFRENQPQHF. The CDR3 coding sequence is TGTGCCAGCAGTTTTCGAGAAAATCAGCCCCAGCATTTT. The chain carries TRBV27 and TRBJ1-5, with D uncertain. The CDR3 is 13 residues long. The V and J ends lost 3 bases and 4 bases respectively, with 7 bases between them. Germline V gene data show CDR1 as MNHEY and CDR2 as SMNVEV (reference sequence).

The CDR3 DNA is TGTGCCATCAGTGTCCGGGACAGGGGAAACACCGGGGAGCTGTTTTTT. This gives the protein CAISVRDRGNTGELFF. The chain has TRBV10-3 and TRBJ2-2; 10 bases are a match to TRBD1. The germline V gene has CDR1 ENHRY and CDR2 SYGVKD. V trimming: 4 bases; J trimming: 2 bases; junction bases outside the gene matches: 4. The CDR3 runs to 16 residues.

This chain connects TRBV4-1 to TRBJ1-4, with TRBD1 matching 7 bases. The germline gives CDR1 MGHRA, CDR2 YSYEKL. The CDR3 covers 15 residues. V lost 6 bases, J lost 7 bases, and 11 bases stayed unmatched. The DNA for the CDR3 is TGCGCCAGCAGTGTCACATCGGGACAGACTGAAAAACTGTTTTTT. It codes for CASSVTSGQTEKLFF.

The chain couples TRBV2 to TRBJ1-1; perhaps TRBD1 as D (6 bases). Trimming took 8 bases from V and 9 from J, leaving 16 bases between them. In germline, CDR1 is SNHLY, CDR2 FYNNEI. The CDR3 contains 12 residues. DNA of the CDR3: TGTGCCAGCGGGGGCCTTCGAGGACAAGCTTTCTTT. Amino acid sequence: CASGGLRGQAFF. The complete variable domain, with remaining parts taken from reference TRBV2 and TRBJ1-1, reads EPEVTQTPSHQVTQMGQEVILRCVPISNHLYFYWYRQILGQKVEFLVSFYNNEISEKSEIFDDQFSVERPDGSNFTLKIRSTKLEDSAMYFCASGGLRGQAFFGQGTRLTVV.

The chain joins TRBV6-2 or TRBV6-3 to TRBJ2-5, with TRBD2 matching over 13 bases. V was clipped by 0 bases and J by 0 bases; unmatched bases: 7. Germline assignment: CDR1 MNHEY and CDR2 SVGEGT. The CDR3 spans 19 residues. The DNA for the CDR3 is TGTGCCAGCAGTTACTCGATACTAGCGGGGGGGAACAACCAAGAGACCCAGTACTTC. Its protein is CASSYSILAGGNNQETQYF.

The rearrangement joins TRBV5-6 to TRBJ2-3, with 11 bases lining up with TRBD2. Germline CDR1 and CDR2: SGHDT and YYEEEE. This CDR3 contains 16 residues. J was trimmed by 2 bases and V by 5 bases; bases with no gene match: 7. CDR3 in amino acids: CASRSGLAGPTDTQYF. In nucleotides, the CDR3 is TGTGCCAGCAGGTCCGGACTAGCGGGTCCCACAGATACGCAGTATTTT. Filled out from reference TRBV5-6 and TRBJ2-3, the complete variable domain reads DAGVTQSPTHLIKTRGQQVTLRCSPKSGHDTVSWYQQALGQGPQFIFQYYEEEERQRGNFPDRFSGHQFPNYSSELNVNALLLGDSALYLCASRSGLAGPTDTQYFGPGTRLTVL.

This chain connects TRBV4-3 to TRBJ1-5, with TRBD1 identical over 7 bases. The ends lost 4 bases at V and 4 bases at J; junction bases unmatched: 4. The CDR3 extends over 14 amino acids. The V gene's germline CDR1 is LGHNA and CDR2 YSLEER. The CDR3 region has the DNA TGCGCCAGCAGCCCTGGGACAGCTAATCAGCCCCAGCATTTT. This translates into CASSPGTANQPQHF.

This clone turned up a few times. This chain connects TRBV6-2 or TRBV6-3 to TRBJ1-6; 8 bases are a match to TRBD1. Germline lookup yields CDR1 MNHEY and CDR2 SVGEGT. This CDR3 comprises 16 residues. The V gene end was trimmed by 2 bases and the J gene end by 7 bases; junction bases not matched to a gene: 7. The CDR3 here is CASSYGERTGNSPLHF. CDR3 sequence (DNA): TGTGCCAGCAGTTACGGCGAGAGGACAGGGAATTCACCCCTCCACTTT.

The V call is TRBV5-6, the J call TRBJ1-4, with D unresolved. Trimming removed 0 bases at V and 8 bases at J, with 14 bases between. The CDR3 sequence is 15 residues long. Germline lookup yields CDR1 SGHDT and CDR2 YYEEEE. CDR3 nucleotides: TGTGCCAGCAGCTTGGCTTGGCCCCTTGGCGAAAAACTGTTTTTT. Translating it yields CASSLAWPLGEKLFF.

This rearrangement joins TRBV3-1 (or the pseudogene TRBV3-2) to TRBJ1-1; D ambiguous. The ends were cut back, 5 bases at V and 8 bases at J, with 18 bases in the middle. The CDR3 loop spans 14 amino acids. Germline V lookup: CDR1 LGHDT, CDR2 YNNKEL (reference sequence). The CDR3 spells CASSSRTSPFEAFF. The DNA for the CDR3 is TGTGCCAGCAGCTCCCGGACTTCCCCCTTCGAAGCTTTCTTT.

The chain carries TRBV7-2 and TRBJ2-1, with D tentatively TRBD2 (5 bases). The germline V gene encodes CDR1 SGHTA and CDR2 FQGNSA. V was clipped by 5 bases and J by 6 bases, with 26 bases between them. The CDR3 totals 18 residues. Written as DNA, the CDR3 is TGTGCCAGCAGCACCTCATCATCCCGAGACTATGTCCCCAATGAGCAGTTCTTC. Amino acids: CASSTSSSRDYVPNEQFF.

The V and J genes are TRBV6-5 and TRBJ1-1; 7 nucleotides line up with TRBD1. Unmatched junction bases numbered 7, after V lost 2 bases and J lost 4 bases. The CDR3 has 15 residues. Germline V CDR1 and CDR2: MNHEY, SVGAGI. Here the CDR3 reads CASSYDPDRATEAFF. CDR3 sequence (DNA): TGTGCCAGCAGTTACGACCCCGACAGGGCCACTGAAGCTTTCTTT.

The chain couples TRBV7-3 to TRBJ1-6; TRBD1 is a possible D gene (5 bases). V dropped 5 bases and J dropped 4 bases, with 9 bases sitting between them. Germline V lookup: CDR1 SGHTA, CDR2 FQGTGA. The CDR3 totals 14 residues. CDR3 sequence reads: CASSMDTYNSPLHF. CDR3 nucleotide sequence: TGTGCCAGCAGCATGGACACATATAATTCACCCCTCCACTTT.

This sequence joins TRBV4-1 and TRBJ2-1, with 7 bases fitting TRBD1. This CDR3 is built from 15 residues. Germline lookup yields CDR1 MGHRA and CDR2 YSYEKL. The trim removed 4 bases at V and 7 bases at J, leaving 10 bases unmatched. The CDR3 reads CASSRDRTARNEQFF. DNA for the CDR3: TGCGCCAGCAGCCGGGACAGAACCGCTAGAAATGAGCAGTTCTTC.

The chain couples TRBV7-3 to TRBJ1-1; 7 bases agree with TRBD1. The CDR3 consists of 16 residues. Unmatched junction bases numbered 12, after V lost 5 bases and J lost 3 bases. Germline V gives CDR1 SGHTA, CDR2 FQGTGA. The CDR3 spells CASSPYRGEGYTEAFF. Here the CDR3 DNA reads TGTGCCAGCAGCCCATACAGGGGAGAAGGGTACACTGAAGCTTTCTTT.

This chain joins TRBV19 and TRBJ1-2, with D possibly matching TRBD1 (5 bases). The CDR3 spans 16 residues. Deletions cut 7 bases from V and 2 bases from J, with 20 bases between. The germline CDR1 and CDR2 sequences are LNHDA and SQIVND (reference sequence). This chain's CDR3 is CASIEANRGINYGYTF. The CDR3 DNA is TGTGCCAGTATCGAGGCCAATCGGGGGATCAACTATGGCTACACCTTC. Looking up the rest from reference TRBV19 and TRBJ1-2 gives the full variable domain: DGGITQSPKYLFRKEGQNVTLSCEQNLNHDAMYWYRQDPGQGLRLIYYSQIVNDFQKGDIAEGYSVSREKKESFPLTVTSAQKNPTAFYLCASIEANRGINYGYTFGSGTRLTVV.